This T cell receptor (beta chain) was identified during a study of T cell responses to AZD1222 COVID-19 vaccine. Study results and limitations: All repertoire sampling was performed exclusively after the peak T cell response. The study found vaccine-associated CD4 TCRs spanning spike, dominant at 160-218 and 743-854. Receipt of two AZD1222 doses was followed by a rise in Spike-specific TCR breadth and depth.

On this clone: As yet, its antigen is unknown.

Using immunoSEQ multiplex PCR, the repertoire was profiled, and TCRdb retains in-frame clones only, with some absent. In the table there are roughly 120,000 clones, approximately 90% of which are singletons. Trimming took 5 bases from V and 10 from J, leaving 9 bases between them. The germline gives CDR1 MDHEN, CDR2 SYDVKM. This CDR3 spans 12 amino acids. Specimen: peripheral blood, collected on day 0 of AZD1222 vaccination. The chain is built from TRBV28 and TRBJ1-6; a weak D match, TRBD1 (5 bases). This clonotype was obtained from an adult in good health. The CDR3 region has the DNA TGTGCCAGCAGTCGGACACGGTCACCCCTCCACTTT. Translated: CASSRTRSPLHF.